This T cell receptor beta chain emerged from a study of control samples from healthy donors and cancer patients. The table came from immunoSEQ multiplex PCR; TCRdb's copy has only in-frame clones and leaves some out. The repertoire holds about 86,000 clones, with 85% to 95% as singletons. The CDR3 loop spans 15 amino acids. V was clipped by 0 bases and J by 4 bases; unmatched bases: 6. Per the germline V gene, CDR1 is LGHNA and CDR2 is YNFKEQ. This clonotype was obtained from a woman under 40 in good health. Sequencing was done on a sample of blood. The genes are TRBV4-2 and TRBJ2-7, with 7 bases fitting TRBD2. The CDR3, as DNA: TGTGCCAGCAGCCAAGACTGGGGGGGGTCTTACGAGCAGTACTTC. Its protein is CASSQDWGGSYEQYF.